The sample holds many counts of the clone carrying this T cell receptor beta chain. This sample was taken from a study of Graves' ophthalmopathy and Graves' hyperthyroidism. This CDR3 contains 13 residues. The germline CDR1 and CDR2 sequences are MDHEN and SYDVKM. V lost 5 bases and J 5 bases, leaving 13 bases between the germline ends. Amplifying from RNA transcripts, the study obtained TCR beta CDR3 regions. RT-PCR in the first round used HTBI primers; a second-round multiplex PCR followed. TCRdb fed the multiplex PCR reads into MiXCR, producing one record per CDR3 protein. The table lists 300,000 to 400,000 distinct CDR3 sequences, 15% to 20% of them singletons, with around 12% in the top ten.

This rearrangement joins TRBV28 to TRBJ2-7, with D perhaps TRBD1 (5 bases). Sequenced input: peripheral blood. This TCR was sampled from an adult man with Graves' ophthalmopathy. The CDR3 nucleotides read TGTGCCAGCAGTGGTCCCAGGGAACACGAGCAGTACTTC. Its translation: CASSGPREHEQYF.